This T cell receptor (beta chain) is drawn from a study of blood T cells in healthy people across ages. CDR1 is SEHNR and CDR2 is FQNEAQ in the germline V gene (reference sequence). Trimming removed 1 base at V and 0 bases at J, with 10 bases between. The CDR3 totals 15 residues. Only a few counts were recorded for this clonotype. What it binds is unknown. Study-wide results and limits: Naive T cell percentage by flow cytometry tracked strongly with beta diversity. Age showed a roughly linear inverse relationship with TCR beta diversity per million T cells.

A J-beta primer mix and a sample-barcoded 5' primer were used in a second PCR of about 7 to 12 cycles. MiXCR was run by TCRdb on the 5' RACE reads, yielding one entry per CDR3 protein. The sample yields about 680,000 distinct CDR3 sequences, around 49% seen once. This sequence joins TRBV7-9 and TRBJ2-7; D is tentatively TRBD1 or TRBD2 (5 bases each). The receptor's source is a woman aged 55-69 years in good health. The source material was blood. In nucleotides, the CDR3 is TGTGCCAGCAGCTTAGAACAGGAGGCCTCCTACGAGCAGTACTTC. As protein: CASSLEQEASYEQYF.